This TCR beta chain was sequenced during a study of CD8 T cells in cerebrospinal fluid in Alzheimer's disease. Study-level points and caveats: In mild cognitive impairment or Alzheimer's disease, the biggest CSF clone made up more TCRs than in controls.

Profiling of CSF cells used 10X single-cell V(D)J plus 5' expression. Reprocessing the 10x single-cell sequencing reads, TCRdb reports a single entry for every CDR3 protein and omits DNA. Here the sample table reports some 1,000 distinct CDR3 sequences. Participants were all in good physical condition and free of acute infection. For droplet-based sequencing, live CSF cells were sorted using a live/dead marker. This clonotype is medium-sized by frequency. Antigen unknown. The CDR3 is 19 amino acids. The TCR comes from a human donor in good health. V gene TRBV21-1 combines with J gene TRBJ2-7; lacking DNA, the TRBD1 call made by TCRdb goes unchecked. TRBV21-1 is flagged as a pseudogene. The sequenced sample was cerebrospinal fluid. Here the CDR3 reads CASSTWTGYSGIFAYEQYF.